The clone carrying this TCR beta chain was seen only a few times. The sample originates from a study of T cell changes during pregnancy in multiple sclerosis. The V gene's germline CDR1 is SGHRS and CDR2 YFSETQ. This CDR3 is 14 amino acids long. The V gene lost 1 base and the J gene lost 4 bases, with 11 bases spanning the gap. Sequencing was performed with immunoSEQ multiplex PCR; in TCRdb, only in-frame clones are kept and a portion is missing. The sample records more than 70,000 clones, more than 85% being singletons. The V gene is TRBV5-1, the J gene TRBJ1-1; D is unclear. The sequence was collected from a female donor with multiple sclerosis, enrolled in a pregnancy study. The specimen was peripheral blood, collected before pregnancy. The DNA for the CDR3 is TGCGCCAGCAGCTTGACATATGGAGGCACTGAAGCTTTCTTT. Its protein product is CASSLTYGGTEAFF.